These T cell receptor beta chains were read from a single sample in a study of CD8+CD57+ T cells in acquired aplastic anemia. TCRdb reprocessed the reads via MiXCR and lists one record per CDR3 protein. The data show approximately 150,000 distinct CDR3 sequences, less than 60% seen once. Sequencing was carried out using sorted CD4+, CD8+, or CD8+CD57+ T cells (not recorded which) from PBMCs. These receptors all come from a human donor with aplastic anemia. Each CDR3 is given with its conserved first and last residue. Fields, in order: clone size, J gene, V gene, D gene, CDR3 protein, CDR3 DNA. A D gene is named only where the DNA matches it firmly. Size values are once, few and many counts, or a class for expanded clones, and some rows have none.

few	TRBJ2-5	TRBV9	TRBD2	CASSALAGGWGETQYF	TGTGCCAGCAGCGCCTTAGCGGGAGGCTGGGGGGAGACCCAGTACTTC
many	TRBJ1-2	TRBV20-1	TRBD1	CSARRDRGYGYTF	TGCAGTGCTAGGCGGGACAGGGGGTATGGCTACACCTTC
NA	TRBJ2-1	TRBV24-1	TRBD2	CATSGGADEQFF	TGTGCCACGAGCGGGGGGGCCGATGAGCAGTTCTTC
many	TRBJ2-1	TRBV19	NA	CASSPRATNEQFF	TGTGCCAGTAGTCCTCGCGCTACCAATGAGCAGTTCTTC
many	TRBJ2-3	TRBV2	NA	CASSEVSFSPDTQYF	TGTGCCAGCAGTGAAGTGTCTTTCTCCCCAGATACGCAGTATTTT
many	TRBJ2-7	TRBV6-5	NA	CASRRSVYEQYF	TGTGCCAGCAGGCGGAGCGTCTACGAGCAGTACTTC
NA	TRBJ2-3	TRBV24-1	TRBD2	CATSGRTSGAGADTQYF	TGTGCCACCAGTGGCCGGACTAGCGGGGCGGGCGCAGATACGCAGTATTTT
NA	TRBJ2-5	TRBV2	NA	CASRGARETQYF	TGTGCCAGCAGGGGGGCCCGGGAGACCCAGTACTTC
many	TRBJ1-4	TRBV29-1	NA	CSVGDQREKLFF	TGCAGCGTTGGAGACCAGCGTGAAAAACTGTTTTTT
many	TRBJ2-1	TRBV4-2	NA	CASSDSWGFSSYNEQFF	TGTGCCAGCAGTGATTCCTGGGGGTTCAGCTCCTACAATGAGCAGTTCTTC
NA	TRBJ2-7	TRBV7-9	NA	CASSPGEGSYEQYF	TGTGCCAGCAGCCCAGGAGAGGGTTCCTACGAGCAGTACTTC
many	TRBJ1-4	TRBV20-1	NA	CSARGAAGTTNEKLFF	TGCAGTGCTAGGGGGGCGGCGGGGACAACTAATGAAAAACTGTTTTTT
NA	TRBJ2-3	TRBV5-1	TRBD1	CASSGGQGAAVDTQYF	TGCGCCAGCAGCGGCGGACAGGGGGCGGCTGTGGATACGCAGTATTTT
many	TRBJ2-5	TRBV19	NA	CASSIILKGETQYF	TGTGCCAGTAGTATAATCCTAAAAGGGGAGACCCAGTACTTC
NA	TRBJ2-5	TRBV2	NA	CASVDRQTQYF	TGTGCCAGCGTGGACCGACAGACCCAGTACTTC
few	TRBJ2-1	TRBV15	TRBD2	CATSFRTSGLYNEQFF	TGTGCCACCAGCTTCCGGACTAGCGGGTTATACAATGAGCAGTTCTTC
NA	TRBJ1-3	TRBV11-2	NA	CASSFDVPASGNTIYF	TGTGCCAGCAGCTTTGACGTCCCGGCCTCTGGAAACACCATATATTTT
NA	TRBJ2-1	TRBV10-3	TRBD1	CAISASSGTGPFNEQFF	TGTGCCATCAGTGCTTCATCCGGGACAGGGCCCTTCAATGAGCAGTTCTTC
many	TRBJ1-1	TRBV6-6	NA	CASSYSGSDTEAFF	TGTGCCAGCAGTTACTCGGGGTCAGACACTGAAGCTTTCTTT
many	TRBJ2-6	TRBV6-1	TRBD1	CASSQGQGLSSGANVLTF	TGTGCCAGCAGTCAGGGACAGGGTTTGAGCTCTGGGGCCAACGTCCTGACTTTC
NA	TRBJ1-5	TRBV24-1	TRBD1	CATSDNRGRQPQHF	TGTGCCACCAGTGATAACAGGGGCCGCCAGCCCCAGCATTTT
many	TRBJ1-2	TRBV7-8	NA	CASSLRHYGYTF	TGTGCCAGCAGCTTAAGGCACTATGGCTACACCTTC
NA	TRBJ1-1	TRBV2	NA	CASSGRTAEAFF	TGTGCCAGCAGTGGAAGGACAGCTGAAGCTTTCTTT
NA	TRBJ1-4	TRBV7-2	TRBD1	CASSSTGGGEKLFF	TGTGCCAGCAGCTCCACAGGGGGAGGGGAAAAACTGTTTTTT
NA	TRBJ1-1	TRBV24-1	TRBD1	CATSRDRGQAFF	TGTGCCACCAGCCGGGACAGGGGGCAAGCTTTCTTT
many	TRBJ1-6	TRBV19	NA	CASSSYSGSLHF	TGTGCCAGTAGTTCCTATTCAGGATCCCTCCACTTT
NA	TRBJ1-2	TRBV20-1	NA	CGANSGDFNYGYTF	TGTGGTGCTAACTCAGGGGATTTTAACTATGGCTACACCTTC
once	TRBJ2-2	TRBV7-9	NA	CASSPTRNTGELFF	TGTGCCAGCAGCCCAACCAGGAACACCGGGGAGCTGTTTTTT
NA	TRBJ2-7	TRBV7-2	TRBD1	CASSLRYRGSEQYF	TGTGCCAGCAGCTTACGATACAGGGGTAGCGAGCAGTACTTC
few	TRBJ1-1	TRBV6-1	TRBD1	CASSEWDRDTEAFF	TGTGCCAGCAGTGAGTGGGACAGGGACACTGAAGCTTTCTTT
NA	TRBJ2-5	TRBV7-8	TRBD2	CASSFGTSGSGNYF	TGTGCCAGCAGCTTCGGGACTAGCGGGAGCGGAAATTACTTC
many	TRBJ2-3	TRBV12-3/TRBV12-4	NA	CASSSTAARADTQYF	TGTGCCAGCAGTTCCACCGCCGCGCGGGCAGATACGCAGTATTTT
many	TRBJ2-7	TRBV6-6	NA	CASRRQVPYEQYF	TGTGCCAGCAGAAGACAGGTTCCCTACGAGCAGTACTTC
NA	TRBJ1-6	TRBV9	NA	CASSVAAGSKNSPLHF	TGTGCCAGCAGCGTAGCCGCAGGGAGTAAGAATTCACCCCTCCACTTT
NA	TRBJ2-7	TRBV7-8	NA	CASSLYDGSYGEQYF	TGTGCCAGCAGCTTGTACGACGGAAGCTACGGCGAGCAGTACTTC
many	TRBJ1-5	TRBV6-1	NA	CASSRQGNQPQHF	TGTGCCAGCAGCCGACAGGGCAATCAGCCCCAGCATTTT
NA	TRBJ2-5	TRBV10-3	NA	CATNGGDQETQYF	TGTGCCACCAACGGAGGAGATCAAGAGACCCAGTACTTC
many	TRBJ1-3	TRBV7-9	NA	CASSFKNTIYF	TGTGCCAGCAGCTTTAAAAACACCATATATTTT
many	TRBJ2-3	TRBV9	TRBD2	CASSVFPGTRGKDTQYF	TGTGCCAGCAGCGTTTTCCCCGGGACTAGGGGCAAAGATACGCAGTATTTT
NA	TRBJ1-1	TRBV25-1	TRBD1	CASSLGDRGLNTEAFF	TGTGCCAGCAGCTTGGGAGACAGGGGATTGAACACTGAAGCTTTCTTT
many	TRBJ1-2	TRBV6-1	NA	CASRAGTGKFANYGYTF	TGTGCCAGCAGAGCCGGAACAGGGAAGTTCGCTAACTATGGCTACACCTTC
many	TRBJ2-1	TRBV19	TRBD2	CASTLGRTSGSSYNEQFF	TGTGCCAGTACCCTAGGTCGCACTAGCGGCAGCTCCTACAATGAGCAGTTCTTC
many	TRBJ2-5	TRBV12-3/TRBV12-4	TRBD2	CASSLVSGGAYQETQYF	TGTGCCAGCAGTTTAGTTAGCGGGGGGGCGTACCAAGAGACCCAGTACTTC